The clone carrying this TCR beta chain occurred a few times. Individual cDNA molecules received unique molecular identifiers during library preparation. From the 5' RACE reads, TCRdb called clonotypes with MiXCR, one entry per CDR3 protein. The table lists 55,000 to 65,000 distinct CDR3 sequences, over 12% of them singletons. This sample stems from a study of early T cells in non-severe SARS-CoV-2 infection. V lost 2 bases to trimming and J lost 0 bases, with 14 bases between them. The CDR3 covers 17 residues. Germline V gives CDR1 MGHRA, CDR2 YSYEKL. Sequences were derived from whole blood, sampled at baseline. This TCR derives from an adult who was a healthcare worker with PCR-confirmed SARS-CoV-2 infection or an uninfected control (not recorded which). The chain is built from TRBV4-1 and TRBJ1-3; weak D call: TRBD1 (6 bases). The CDR3 coding sequence is TGCGCCAGCAGCCAAAAGTCGAGGGGGTTCTCTGGAAACACCATATATTTT. Protein sequence: CASSQKSRGFSGNTIYF.